These 24 T cell receptor beta chains originate from one sample sequenced in a study of blood T cell repertoires in COVID-19. TCRdb's copy holds only in-frame clones and misses some; the assay was immunoSEQ multiplex PCR. The table shows roughly 380,000 clones, with over 65% occurring only once. The sequenced material came from peripheral blood. The receptor source for this set is a human donor with acute or convalescent COVID-19. The donor label of this sample is uncertain.

The rearrangement links TRBV30 to TRBJ1-2, with a possible D match to TRBD1 (6 bases). The CDR3 totals 12 residues. V lost 0 bases, J lost 11 bases, and 13 bases lay in between. From germline, CDR1 is GTSNPN and CDR2 SVGIG (reference sequence). CDR3 sequence (DNA): TGTGCCTGGAGTGTCCAGGGGCTCGAATACACCTTC. This translates into CAWSVQGLEYTF.

This sequence joins TRBV29-1 and TRBJ1-5; possibly TRBD1 for D (6 bases). The V end was cut by 4 bases, the J end by 5 bases, with 15 bases between. The germline V gene has CDR1 SQVTM and CDR2 ANQGSEA. This CDR3 is built from 14 residues. CDR3 nucleotide sequence: TGCAGCGTTGCGGACAGCCCTGGGCATCAGCCCCAGCATTTT. It is translated as CSVADSPGHQPQHF.

Points on this clone: Additional DNA sequences in this sample encode the identical CDR3. The chain recombines TRBV10-2 with TRBJ2-1, with D perhaps TRBD1 (7 bases). The CDR3 is 16 amino acids. Deletions cut 0 bases from V and 7 bases from J, with 16 bases between. Looked up from germline, CDR1 is WSHSY and CDR2 is SAAADI. CDR3 amino acids: CASSESLAGGSNEQFF. The CDR3 DNA follows: TGCGCCAGCAGTGAGTCGTTGGCAGGGGGGTCGAATGAGCAGTTCTTC.

The chain links TRBV27 to TRBJ2-3; 9 nucleotides match TRBD1. Germline loops: CDR1 MNHEY, CDR2 SMNVEV (reference sequence). The CDR3 length is 15 residues. After removal of 1 base from V and 6 bases from J, the junction contained 5 bases not matched to a gene. This chain's CDR3 is CASSLYRGRWDTQYF. As DNA, the CDR3 is TGTGCCAGCAGTTTATACAGGGGGCGGTGGGATACGCAGTATTTT.

The chain couples TRBV19 to TRBJ1-1; D may be TRBD1 (5 bases). V lost 3 bases and J lost 1, with 9 bases in between. The CDR3 runs to 14 residues. Germline CDR1 and CDR2: LNHDA and SQIVND (reference sequence). CDR3 residues: CASSMDNKNTEAFF. CDR3 in DNA: TGTGCCAGTAGTATGGACAACAAGAACACTGAAGCTTTCTTT.

This chain links TRBV18 with TRBJ1-6; 8 nucleotides match TRBD1. The CDR3 covers 15 residues. Looked up from germline, CDR1 is KGHSH and CDR2 is LQKENI. Trimming cost V 6 bases and J 7 bases; bases outside gene matches: 8. The CDR3 region is CASSQGTGLNSPLHF. The CDR3 DNA is TGTGCCAGCTCTCAGGGGACAGGACTAAATTCACCCCTCCACTTT.

The rearrangement joins TRBV15 to TRBJ1-2; a possible D gene is TRBD1 (5 bases). There are 18 residues in the CDR3. V was trimmed by 0 bases and J by 0 bases, leaving 17 bases between them. The germline gives CDR1 LNHNV, CDR2 YYDKDF (reference sequence). The CDR3 is CATSRDGGSRGANYGYTF. The CDR3 region has the DNA TGTGCCACCAGCAGAGATGGCGGCAGCCGGGGGGCTAACTATGGCTACACCTTC.

This chain uses TRBV28 with TRBJ1-5; 10 nucleotides match TRBD1. The CDR3 loop spans 15 amino acids. The V segment lost 2 bases and the J segment 6 bases; nucleotides outside the gene matches: 4. Germline assignment: CDR1 MDHEN and CDR2 SYDVKM. CDR3 region: CASSLGQGERQPQHF. The CDR3 DNA reads as TGTGCCAGCAGTTTAGGACAGGGGGAACGTCAGCCCCAGCATTTT.

The chain uses TRBV5-8 and TRBJ2-3, with 9 nucleotides matching TRBD2. The CDR3 has 15 amino acids. Germline CDR1 and CDR2: SGHTS and YDEGEE. V gave up 1 base and J gave up 4 bases; unmatched junction bases: 4. The CDR3 protein is CASSLWTSDADTQYF. The CDR3 DNA is TGTGCCAGCAGCTTGTGGACTAGCGATGCAGATACGCAGTATTTT.

CDR3 bases: TGCAGCGTTGAACGGGTTATGAACACTGAAGCTTTCTTT. It encodes CSVERVMNTEAFF. The genes are TRBV29-1 and TRBJ1-1, with D hard to call. V shed 2 bases and J shed 0 bases, with 7 bases lying between them. This CDR3 has 13 amino acids. The germline V gene encodes CDR1 SQVTM and CDR2 ANQGSEA.

The chain recombines TRBV30 with TRBJ1-6; D is possibly TRBD1 (5 bases). There are 14 residues in the CDR3. Deletions cut 1 base from V and 10 bases from J, with 14 bases between. In germline, CDR1 is GTSNPN, CDR2 SVGIG (reference sequence). The CDR3 bases are TGTGCCTGGAGTGCTGGGGCAGGGAACTCACCCCTCCACTTT. Translating gives CAWSAGAGNSPLHF.

This chain uses TRBV5-1 with TRBJ1-6; no clear D gene. V shed 4 bases and J shed 5 bases, with 10 bases lying between them. This CDR3 comprises 14 residues. The V gene's germline CDR1 is SGHRS and CDR2 YFSETQ. The CDR3 DNA reads as TGCGCCAGCAGCGTACCGGGTAATAATTCACCCCTCCACTTT. Amino acids: CASSVPGNNSPLHF.

The CDR3: CASSIARQGRVRSPLHF. CDR3 DNA: TGTGCCAGTAGTATAGCTCGACAGGGAAGAGTCCGTTCACCCCTCCACTTT. V and J are TRBV19 and TRBJ1-6, with 7 bases aligning to TRBD1. The V gene end was trimmed by 1 base and the J gene end by 9 bases; junction bases not matched to a gene: 12. The CDR3 is 17 residues long. Germline CDR1 reads LNHDA; CDR2 reads SQIVND (reference sequence). The full variable domain, with the rest looked up from reference TRBV19 and TRBJ1-6, is DGGITQSPKYLFRKEGQNVTLSCEQNLNHDAMYWYRQDPGQGLRLIYYSQIVNDFQKGDIAEGYSVSREKKESFPLTVTSAQKNPTAFYLCASSIARQGRVRSPLHFGNGTRLTVT.

This clone has a single count. The chain carries TRBV7-2 and TRBJ1-2; D is uncertain. CDR3 length: 12 amino acids. Germline CDR1 SGHTA, CDR2 FQGNSA. V lost 1 base and J 8 bases, leaving 8 bases between the germline ends. The CDR3 region is CASSLGARGYTF. The CDR3 region has the DNA TGTGCCAGCAGCTTAGGGGCGCGCGGCTACACCTTC.

Only a few counts were recorded for this clone. The chain employs TRBV18 and TRBJ1-4, with D uncertain. This CDR3 is built from 14 residues. Germline CDR1 is KGHSH and CDR2 is LQKENI. Trimming stripped 4 bases from V and 4 bases from J, with 10 bases between. CDR3: CASSLSSLNEKLFF. The CDR3 DNA is TGTGCCAGCTCACTTAGCAGCCTTAATGAAAAACTGTTTTTT.

The chain has TRBV11-2 and TRBJ2-1, with TRBD2 identical over 10 bases. Germline CDR1 and CDR2: SGHAT and FQNNGV. The V segment lost 4 bases and the J segment 8 bases; nucleotides outside the gene matches: 5. There are 14 residues in the CDR3. Here the CDR3 reads CASSWSGGADEQFF. CDR3 bases: TGTGCCAGCAGCTGGAGCGGGGGGGCTGATGAGCAGTTCTTC.

The J gene is TRBJ1-6, the V gene TRBV3-1 (or the pseudogene TRBV3-2), with TRBD1 identical over 9 bases. J was trimmed by 11 bases and V by 3 bases; bases with no gene match: 11. CDR1 and CDR2 from the germline V gene are LGHDT and YNNKEL (reference sequence). The CDR3 has 16 residues. The CDR3 sequence is CASSHAGQGLLAPLHF. CDR3 in DNA: TGTGCCAGCAGCCATGCGGGACAGGGTCTATTAGCACCCCTCCACTTT.

The rearrangement joins TRBV6-5 to TRBJ1-1, with no clear D. V was pared by 5 bases and J by 2 bases, with 9 bases between. Germline CDR1 MNHEY, CDR2 SVGAGI. The CDR3 length is 13 residues. In DNA form, the CDR3 reads TGTGCCAGCAGTAAAAACAGAAACACTGAAGCTTTCTTT. This encodes CASSKNRNTEAFF.

The gene calls are TRBV29-1 and TRBJ2-1, with D possibly TRBD2 on 5 matching bases. Germline V lookup: CDR1 SQVTM, CDR2 ANQGSEA. Trimming shortened V by 4 bases and J by 4 bases, and 11 bases separated the two germline ends. The CDR3 runs to 13 residues. This chain's CDR3 is CSVGSSGYNEQFF. The CDR3 DNA reads as TGCAGCGTTGGGTCCAGCGGATACAATGAGCAGTTCTTC.

This clone was detected only a few times. This chain links TRBV7-2 with TRBJ2-3; 8 bases are shared with TRBD2. CDR3 size: 15 residues. The V gene end was trimmed by 8 bases and the J gene end by 2 bases; junction bases not matched to a gene: 9. Germline values: CDR1 SGHTA, CDR2 FQGNSA. The CDR3 here is CASAAGTRDTDTQYF. DNA of the CDR3: TGTGCCAGCGCGGCCGGGACTAGGGACACAGATACGCAGTATTTT.

The chain carries TRBV6-5 and TRBJ2-7, with TRBD1 as a possible D gene (5 bases). V was shortened by 7 bases and J by 7 bases, with 14 bases between the two germline ends. The CDR3 runs to 12 residues. Germline CDR1 is MNHEY and CDR2 is SVGAGI. The CDR3 region is CASNRQQGEQYF. In nucleotides, the CDR3 is TGTGCCAGCAATAGACAGCAGGGTGAGCAGTACTTC.

The V call is TRBV18, the J call TRBJ2-1; 7 nucleotides align to TRBD1. V shed 4 bases and J 8 bases; nucleotides not matched to a gene: 14. The CDR3 is made up of 16 amino acids. Germline V CDR1 and CDR2: KGHSH, LQKENI. Here the CDR3 DNA reads TGTGCCAGCTCACTGACAGGGACCCGAGGCGGCCATGAGCAGTTCTTC. Protein: CASSLTGTRGGHEQFF.

This sequence joins TRBV7-9 and TRBJ1-2; no firm D call. The CDR3 is 14 residues long. The germline CDR1 and CDR2 sequences are SEHNR and FQNEAQ (reference sequence). Trimming cost V 1 base and J 4 bases, with 10 bases left between them. The CDR3 loop reads CASSLGQALYGYTF. The CDR3 coding sequence is TGTGCCAGCAGCTTAGGTCAGGCTCTCTATGGCTACACCTTC.

The gene calls are TRBV25-1 and TRBJ1-6, with D perhaps matching TRBD1 (6 bases). CDR1 is MGHDK and CDR2 is SYGVNS in the germline V gene. This CDR3 contains 12 residues. V shed 6 bases and J shed 10 bases, with 10 bases lying between them. CDR3 sequence (DNA): TGTGCCAGCAGACAGGGCGGATCACCCCTCCACTTT. It yields the protein CASRQGGSPLHF.